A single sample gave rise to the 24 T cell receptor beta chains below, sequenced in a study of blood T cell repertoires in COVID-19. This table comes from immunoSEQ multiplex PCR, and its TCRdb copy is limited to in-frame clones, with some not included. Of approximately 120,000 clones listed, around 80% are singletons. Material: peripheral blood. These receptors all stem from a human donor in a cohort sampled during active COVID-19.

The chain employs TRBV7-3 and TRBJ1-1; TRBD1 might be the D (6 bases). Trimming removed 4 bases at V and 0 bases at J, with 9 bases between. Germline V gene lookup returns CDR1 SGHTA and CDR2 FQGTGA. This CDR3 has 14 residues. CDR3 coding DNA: TGTGCCAGCAGCTCCGGACAGATGAACACTGAAGCTTTCTTT. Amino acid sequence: CASSSGQMNTEAFF. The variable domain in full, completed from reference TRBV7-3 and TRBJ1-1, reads GAGVSQTPSNKVTEKGKYVELRCDPISGHTALYWYRQSLGQGPEFLIYFQGTGAADDSGLPNDRFFAVRPEGSVSTLKIQRTERGDSAVYLCASSSGQMNTEAFFGQGTRLTVV.

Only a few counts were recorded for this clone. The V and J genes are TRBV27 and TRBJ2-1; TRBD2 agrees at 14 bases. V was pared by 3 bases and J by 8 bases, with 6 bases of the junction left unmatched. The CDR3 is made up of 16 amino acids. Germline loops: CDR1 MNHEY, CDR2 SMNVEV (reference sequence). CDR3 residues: CASSFETSGGADEQFF. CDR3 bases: TGTGCCAGCAGTTTCGAGACTAGCGGGGGGGCCGATGAGCAGTTCTTC.

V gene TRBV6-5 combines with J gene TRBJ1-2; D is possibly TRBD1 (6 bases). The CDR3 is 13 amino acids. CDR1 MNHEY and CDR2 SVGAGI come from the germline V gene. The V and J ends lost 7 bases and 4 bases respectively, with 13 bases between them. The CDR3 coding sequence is TGTGCCAGCACCCAGGACAGCAGCTATGGCTACACCTTC. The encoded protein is CASTQDSSYGYTF.

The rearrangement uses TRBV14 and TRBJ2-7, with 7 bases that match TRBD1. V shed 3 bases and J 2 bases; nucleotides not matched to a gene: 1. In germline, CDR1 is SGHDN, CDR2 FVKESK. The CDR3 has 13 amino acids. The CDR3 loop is CASSQGTAYEQYF. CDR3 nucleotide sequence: TGTGCCAGCAGCCAGGGGACAGCCTACGAGCAGTACTTC.

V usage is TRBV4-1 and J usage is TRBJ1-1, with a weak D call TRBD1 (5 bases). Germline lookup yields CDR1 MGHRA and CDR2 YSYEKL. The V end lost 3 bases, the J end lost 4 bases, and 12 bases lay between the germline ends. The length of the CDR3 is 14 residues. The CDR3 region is CASSQTGLGTEAFF. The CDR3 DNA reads TGCGCCAGCAGCCAGACGGGACTGGGCACTGAAGCTTTCTTT.

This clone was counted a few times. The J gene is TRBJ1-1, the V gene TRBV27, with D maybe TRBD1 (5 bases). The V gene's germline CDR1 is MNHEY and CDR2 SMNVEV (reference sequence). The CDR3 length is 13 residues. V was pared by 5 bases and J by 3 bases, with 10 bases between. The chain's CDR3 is CASSNDRYTEAFF. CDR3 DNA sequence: TGTGCCAGCAGTAACGACAGATACACTGAAGCTTTCTTT.

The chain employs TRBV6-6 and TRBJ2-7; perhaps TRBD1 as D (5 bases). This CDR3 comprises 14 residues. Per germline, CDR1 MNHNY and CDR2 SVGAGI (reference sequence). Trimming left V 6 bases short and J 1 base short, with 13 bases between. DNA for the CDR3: TGTGCCAGCAGGATTGACAGACCGTCCTACGAGCAGTACTTC. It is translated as CASRIDRPSYEQYF.

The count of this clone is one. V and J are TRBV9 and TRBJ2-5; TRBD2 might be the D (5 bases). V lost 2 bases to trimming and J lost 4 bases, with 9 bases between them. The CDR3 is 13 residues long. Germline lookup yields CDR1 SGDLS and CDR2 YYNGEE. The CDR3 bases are TGTGCCAGCAGCGTGAGAGGAGGAGAGACCCAGTACTTC. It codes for CASSVRGGETQYF.

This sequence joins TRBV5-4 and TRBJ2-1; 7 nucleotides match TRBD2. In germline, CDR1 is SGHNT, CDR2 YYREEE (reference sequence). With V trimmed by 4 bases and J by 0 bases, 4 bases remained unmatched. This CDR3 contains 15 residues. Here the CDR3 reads CASSPGTTSYNEQFF. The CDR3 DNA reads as TGTGCCAGCAGCCCTGGGACTACCTCCTACAATGAGCAGTTCTTC.

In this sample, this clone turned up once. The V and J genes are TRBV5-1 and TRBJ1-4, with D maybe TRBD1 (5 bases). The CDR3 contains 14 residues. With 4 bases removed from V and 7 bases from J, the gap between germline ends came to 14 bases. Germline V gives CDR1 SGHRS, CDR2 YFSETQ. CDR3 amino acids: CASSPPGGPEKLFF. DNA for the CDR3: TGCGCCAGCAGCCCACCCGGGGGTCCTGAAAAACTGTTTTTT. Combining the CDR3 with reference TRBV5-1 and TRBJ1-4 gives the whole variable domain KAGVTQTPRYLIKTRGQQVTLSCSPISGHRSVSWYQQTPGQGLQFLFEYFSETQRNKGNFPGRFSGRQFSNSRSEMNVSTLELGDSALYLCASSPPGGPEKLFFGSGTQLSVL.

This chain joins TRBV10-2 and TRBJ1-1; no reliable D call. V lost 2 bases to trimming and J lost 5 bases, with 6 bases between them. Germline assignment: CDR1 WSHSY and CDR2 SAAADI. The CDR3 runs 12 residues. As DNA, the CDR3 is TGCGCCAGCAGTGAGGAGAGGACTGAAGCTTTCTTT. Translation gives CASSEERTEAFF.

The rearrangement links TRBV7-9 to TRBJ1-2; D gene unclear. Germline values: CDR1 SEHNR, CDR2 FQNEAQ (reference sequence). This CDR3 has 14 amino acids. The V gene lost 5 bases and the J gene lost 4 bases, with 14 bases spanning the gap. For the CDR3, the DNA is TGTGCCAGCAGCCGATCTGACGGGAGCTATGGCTACACCTTC. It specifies CASSRSDGSYGYTF.

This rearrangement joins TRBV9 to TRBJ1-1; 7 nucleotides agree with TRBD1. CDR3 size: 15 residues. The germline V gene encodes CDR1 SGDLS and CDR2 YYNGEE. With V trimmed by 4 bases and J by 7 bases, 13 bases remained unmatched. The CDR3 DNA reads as TGTGCCAGCAGCCCTCCCACGGGACAGTACCTTGAAGCTTTCTTT. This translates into CASSPPTGQYLEAFF.

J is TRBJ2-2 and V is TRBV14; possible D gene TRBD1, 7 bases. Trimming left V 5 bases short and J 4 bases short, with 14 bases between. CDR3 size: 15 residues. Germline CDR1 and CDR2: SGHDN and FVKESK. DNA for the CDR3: TGTGCCAGCAGCAGGATCAGGGGGGCCACCGGGGAGCTGTTTTTT. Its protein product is CASSRIRGATGELFF.

CDR3: CASSPQGAEQYF. In DNA form, the CDR3 reads TGTGCCAGCTCACCCCAGGGTGCCGAGCAGTACTTC. This sequence joins TRBV18 and TRBJ2-7; D is perhaps TRBD1 (5 bases). CDR1 KGHSH and CDR2 LQKENI come from the germline V gene. The CDR3 extends over 12 amino acids. V lost 3 bases to trimming and J lost 6 bases, with 9 bases between them.

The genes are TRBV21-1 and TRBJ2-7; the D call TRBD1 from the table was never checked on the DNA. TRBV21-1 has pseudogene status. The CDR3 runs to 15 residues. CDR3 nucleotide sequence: TGTGCCAGCAGCCCCACGGGGACAGGGTCCTACGAGCAGTACTTC. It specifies CASSPTGTGSYEQYF.

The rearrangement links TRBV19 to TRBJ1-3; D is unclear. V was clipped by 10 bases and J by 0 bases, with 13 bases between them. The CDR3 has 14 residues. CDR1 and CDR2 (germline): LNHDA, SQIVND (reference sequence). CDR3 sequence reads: CATRRADSGNTIYF. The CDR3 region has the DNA TGTGCCACTAGGAGGGCGGACTCTGGAAACACCATATATTTT.

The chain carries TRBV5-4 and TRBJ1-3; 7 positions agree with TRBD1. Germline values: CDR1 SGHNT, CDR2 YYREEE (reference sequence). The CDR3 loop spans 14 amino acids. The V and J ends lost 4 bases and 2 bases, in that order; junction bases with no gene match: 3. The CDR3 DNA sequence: TGTGCCAGCAGCCATGACAGGGCTGGAAACACCATATATTTT. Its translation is CASSHDRAGNTIYF.

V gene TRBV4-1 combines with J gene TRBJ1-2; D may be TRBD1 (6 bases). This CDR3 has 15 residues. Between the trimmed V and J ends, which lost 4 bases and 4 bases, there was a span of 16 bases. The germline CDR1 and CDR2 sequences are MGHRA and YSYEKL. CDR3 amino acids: CASSLGQGEVYGYTF. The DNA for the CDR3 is TGCGCCAGCAGCCTGGGACAAGGGGAAGTCTATGGCTACACCTTC.

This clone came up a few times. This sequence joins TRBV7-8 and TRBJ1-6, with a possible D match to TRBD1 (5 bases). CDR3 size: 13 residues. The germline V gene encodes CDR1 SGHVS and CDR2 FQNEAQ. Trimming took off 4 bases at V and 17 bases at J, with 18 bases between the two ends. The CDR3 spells CASSSMSRDSFHF. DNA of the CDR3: TGTGCCAGCAGCTCGATGTCCCGGGACTCCTTCCACTTT.

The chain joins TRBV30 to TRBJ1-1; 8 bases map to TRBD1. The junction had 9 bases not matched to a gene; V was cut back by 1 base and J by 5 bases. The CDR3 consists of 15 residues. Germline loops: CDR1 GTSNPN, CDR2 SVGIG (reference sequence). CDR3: CAWSETGVGSTEAFF. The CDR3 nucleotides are TGTGCCTGGAGTGAGACAGGGGTTGGTAGTACTGAAGCTTTCTTT.

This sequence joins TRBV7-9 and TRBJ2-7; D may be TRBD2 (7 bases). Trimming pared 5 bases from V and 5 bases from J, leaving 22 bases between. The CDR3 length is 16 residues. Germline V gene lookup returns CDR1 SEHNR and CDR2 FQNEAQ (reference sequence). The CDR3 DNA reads TGTGCCAGCAGCCCAAGGGCGGGGGCACCCTCGGACGAGCAGTACTTC. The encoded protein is CASSPRAGAPSDEQYF.

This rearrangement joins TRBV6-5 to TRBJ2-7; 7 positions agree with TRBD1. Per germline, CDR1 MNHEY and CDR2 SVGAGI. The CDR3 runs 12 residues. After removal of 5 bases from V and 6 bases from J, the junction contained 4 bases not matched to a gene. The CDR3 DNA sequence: TGTGCCAGCAGTACAGGGGCGGGCGAGCAGTACTTC. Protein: CASSTGAGEQYF.

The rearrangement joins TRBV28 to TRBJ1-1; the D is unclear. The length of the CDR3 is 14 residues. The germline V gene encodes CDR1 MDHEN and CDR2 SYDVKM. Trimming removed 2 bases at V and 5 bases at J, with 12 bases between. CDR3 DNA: TGTGCCAGCAGTTTAAGAGCCACTAGGACTGAAGCTTTCTTT. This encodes CASSLRATRTEAFF.